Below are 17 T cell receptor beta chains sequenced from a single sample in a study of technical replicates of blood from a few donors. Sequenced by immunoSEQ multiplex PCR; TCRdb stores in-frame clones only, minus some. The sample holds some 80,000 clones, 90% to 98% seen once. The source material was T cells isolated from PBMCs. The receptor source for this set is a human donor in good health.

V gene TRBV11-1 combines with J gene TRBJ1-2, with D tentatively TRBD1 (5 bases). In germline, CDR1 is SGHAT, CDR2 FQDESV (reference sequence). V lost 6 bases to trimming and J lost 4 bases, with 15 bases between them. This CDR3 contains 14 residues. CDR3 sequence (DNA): TGTGCCAGCAGTCAGACAAGGGGTTCCTATGGCTACACCTTC. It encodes CASSQTRGSYGYTF.

CDR3 bases: TGTGCCAGCAGCTTAGAAGGGGTCGCCGCCAATCAGCCCCAGCATTTT. Residues: CASSLEGVAANQPQHF. The rearrangement links TRBV7-8 to TRBJ1-5, with a possible D match to TRBD1 (5 bases). The CDR3 runs to 16 residues. The germline V and J ends were trimmed by 1 base and 3 bases, with 13 bases remaining between them. Germline CDR1 and CDR2: SGHVS and FQNEAQ. Complete variable domain (other parts from reference TRBV7-8 and TRBJ1-5): GAGVSQSPRYKVAKRGQDVALRCDPISGHVSLFWYQQALGQGPEFLTYFQNEAQLDKSGLPSDRFFAERPEGSVSTLKIQRTQQEDSAVYLCASSLEGVAANQPQHFGDGTRLSIL.

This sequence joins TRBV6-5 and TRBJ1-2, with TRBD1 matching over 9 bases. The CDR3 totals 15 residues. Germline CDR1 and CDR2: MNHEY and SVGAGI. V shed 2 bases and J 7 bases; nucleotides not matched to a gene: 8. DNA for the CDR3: TGTGCCAGCAGTTACGATGGGACAGGGTTTGGTGGCTACACCTTC. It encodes CASSYDGTGFGGYTF.

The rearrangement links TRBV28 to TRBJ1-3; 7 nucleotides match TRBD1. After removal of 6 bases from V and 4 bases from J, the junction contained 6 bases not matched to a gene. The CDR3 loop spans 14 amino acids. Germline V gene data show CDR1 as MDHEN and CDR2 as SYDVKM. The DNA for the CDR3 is TGTGCCAGCAGACCGACAGGGTCGGGAAACACCATATATTTT. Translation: CASRPTGSGNTIYF.

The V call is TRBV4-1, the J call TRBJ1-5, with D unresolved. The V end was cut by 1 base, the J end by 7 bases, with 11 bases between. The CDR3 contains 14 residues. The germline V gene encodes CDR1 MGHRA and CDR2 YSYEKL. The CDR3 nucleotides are TGCGCCAGCAGCCAAGGTGGGCCGGGGCAGCCCCAGCATTTT. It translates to CASSQGGPGQPQHF.

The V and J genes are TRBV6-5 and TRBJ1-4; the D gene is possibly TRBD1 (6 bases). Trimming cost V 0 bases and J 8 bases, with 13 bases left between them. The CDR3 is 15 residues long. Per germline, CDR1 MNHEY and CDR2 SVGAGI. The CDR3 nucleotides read TGTGCCAGCAGTTACTCGGACAGTGTGGGGGAAAAACTGTTTTTT. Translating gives CASSYSDSVGEKLFF.

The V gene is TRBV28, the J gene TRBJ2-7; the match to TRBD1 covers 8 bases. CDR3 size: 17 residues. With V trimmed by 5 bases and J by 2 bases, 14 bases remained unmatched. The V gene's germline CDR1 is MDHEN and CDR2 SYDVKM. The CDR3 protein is CASSPYQGANATYEQYF. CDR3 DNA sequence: TGTGCCAGCAGTCCATACCAGGGGGCGAATGCGACCTACGAGCAGTACTTC.

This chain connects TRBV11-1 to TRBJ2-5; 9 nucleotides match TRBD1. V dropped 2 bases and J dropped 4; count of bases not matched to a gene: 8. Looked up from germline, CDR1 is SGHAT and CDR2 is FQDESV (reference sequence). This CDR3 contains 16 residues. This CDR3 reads CASSLMGQGVGETQYF. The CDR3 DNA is TGTGCCAGCAGCTTAATGGGACAGGGAGTTGGAGAGACCCAGTACTTC.

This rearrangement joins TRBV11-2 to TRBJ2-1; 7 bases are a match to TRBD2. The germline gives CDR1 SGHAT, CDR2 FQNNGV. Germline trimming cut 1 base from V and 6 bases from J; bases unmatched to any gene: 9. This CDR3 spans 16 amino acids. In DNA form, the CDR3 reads TGTGCCAGCAGCTTAGCGCGGACTAGTTACTTCAATGAGCAGTTCTTC. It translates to CASSLARTSYFNEQFF.

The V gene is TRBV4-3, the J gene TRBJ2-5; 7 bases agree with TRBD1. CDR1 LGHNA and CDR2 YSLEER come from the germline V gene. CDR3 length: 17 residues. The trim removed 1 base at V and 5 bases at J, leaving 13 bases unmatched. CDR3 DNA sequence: TGCGCCAGCAGCCAAGTAGGGACACAGGGGAACAGGGAGACCCAGTACTTC. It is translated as CASSQVGTQGNRETQYF.

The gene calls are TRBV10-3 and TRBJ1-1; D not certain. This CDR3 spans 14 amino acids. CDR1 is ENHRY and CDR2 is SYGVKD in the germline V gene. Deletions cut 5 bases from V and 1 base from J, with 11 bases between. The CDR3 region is CAISPSRGNTEAFF. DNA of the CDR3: TGTGCCATCAGTCCTAGTCGGGGGAACACTGAAGCTTTCTTT.

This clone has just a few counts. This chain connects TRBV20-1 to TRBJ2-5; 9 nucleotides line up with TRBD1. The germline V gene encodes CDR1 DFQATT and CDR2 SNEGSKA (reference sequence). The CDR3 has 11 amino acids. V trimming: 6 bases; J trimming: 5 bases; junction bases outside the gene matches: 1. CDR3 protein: CSAGTGETQYF. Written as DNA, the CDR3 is TGCAGTGCCGGGACAGGGGAGACCCAGTACTTC.

The CDR3: CASSQDGARGTSYEQYF. CDR3 DNA: TGCGCCAGCAGCCAAGACGGGGCCAGGGGGACATCCTACGAGCAGTACTTC. The gene calls are TRBV4-3 and TRBJ2-5, with 7 bases identical to TRBD1. Matching the DNA end better, TRBJ2-7 makes the J call doubtful. Germline V gives CDR1 LGHNA, CDR2 YSLEER. CDR3 size: 17 residues.

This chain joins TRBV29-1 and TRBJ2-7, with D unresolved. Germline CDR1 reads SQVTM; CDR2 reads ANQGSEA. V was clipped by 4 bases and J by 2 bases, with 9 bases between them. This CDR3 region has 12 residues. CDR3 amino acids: CSVGIGAYEQYF. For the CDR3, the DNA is TGCAGCGTTGGGATAGGAGCCTACGAGCAGTACTTC.

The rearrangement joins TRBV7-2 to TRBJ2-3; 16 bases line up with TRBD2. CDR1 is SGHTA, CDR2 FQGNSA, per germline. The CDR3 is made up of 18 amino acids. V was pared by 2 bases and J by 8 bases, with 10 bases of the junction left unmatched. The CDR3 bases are TGTGCCAGCAGCTTAACGAGCTTGGGACTAGCGGGAGGGCTTACGCAGTATTTT. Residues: CASSLTSLGLAGGLTQYF.

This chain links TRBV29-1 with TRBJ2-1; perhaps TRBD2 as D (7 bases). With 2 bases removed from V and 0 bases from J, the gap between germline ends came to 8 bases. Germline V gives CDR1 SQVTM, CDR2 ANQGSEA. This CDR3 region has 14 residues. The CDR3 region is CSVERGGSYNEQFF. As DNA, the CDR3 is TGCAGCGTTGAAAGGGGGGGCTCCTACAATGAGCAGTTCTTC.

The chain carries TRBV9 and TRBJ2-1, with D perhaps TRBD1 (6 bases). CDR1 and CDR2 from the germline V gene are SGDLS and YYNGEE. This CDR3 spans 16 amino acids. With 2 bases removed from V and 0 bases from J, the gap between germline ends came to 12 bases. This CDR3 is CASSVRGKSSYNEQFF. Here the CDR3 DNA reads TGTGCCAGCAGCGTCAGGGGTAAAAGCTCCTACAATGAGCAGTTCTTC.